The clone carrying this TCR beta chain has a handful of counts. The data stem from a study of T cells in Graves' hyperthyroidism and ophthalmopathy. Overall study context: Upon initial diagnosis and before any treatment, peripheral blood was collected.

With duration under 3 months, ophthalmopathy was active: Clinical Activity Score at least 3, NOSPECS at least 4. It was uncontrolled infection, other autoimmune disease, pregnancy or lactation that excluded patients. Amplified TCR beta CDR3 regions came from RNA transcripts. Primed by the HTBI set, a first-round RT-PCR was run on the TCR CDR3. TCRdb redid the calling of the multiplex PCR reads with MiXCR, one entry per CDR3 protein. The table lists roughly 250,000 distinct CDR3 sequences, around 20% of them singletons, with 50% to 75% in the top ten. The V end was cut by 5 bases, the J end by 1 base, with 15 bases between. This CDR3 contains 15 residues. Looked up from germline, CDR1 is MNHNS and CDR2 is SASEGT.

The sample taken for sequencing was blood. This receptor was obtained from a man between 25 and 39 years old with Graves' ophthalmopathy. V gene TRBV6-1 combines with J gene TRBJ2-7; unclear D gene. CDR3 nucleotides: TGTGCCAGCAGTCTTGACTTAAACCGGTCCTACGAGCAGTACTTC. Its protein is CASSLDLNRSYEQYF.